One sample yielded the 9 T cell receptor beta chains listed below, sequenced in a study of OX40 agonist ivuxolimab in advanced cancers. Library preparation employed the immunoSEQ multiplex PCR assay. TCRdb obtained this table from immuneACCESS and retained in-frame rearrangements with V and J assigned. These tables miss some clones; where compared with another copy, unresolved V genes account for less than half of the shortfall, and the remainder is unexplained. For this sample there are 75,000 to 80,000 clones; about 80% appear just once. Under 8.5% of the sample goes to the ten largest clones. Sample: CD4+ or CD8+ T cells sorted from blood, taken in a trial of the OX40 agonist ivuxolimab. Every receptor here comes from an adult with an advanced solid tumor such as melanoma, head and neck, liver or kidney cancer.

This sequence joins TRBV18 and TRBJ1-5; a weak D match, TRBD1 (6 bases). Between the trimmed V and J ends, which lost 4 bases and 2 bases, there was a span of 12 bases. The germline CDR1 and CDR2 sequences are KGHSH and LQKENI. This CDR3 is 15 amino acids long. CDR3 protein: CASSRAGDRNQPQHF. CDR3 nucleotide sequence: TGTGCCAGCTCACGGGCAGGGGACCGCAATCAGCCCCAGCATTTT.

The chain has TRBV28 and TRBJ2-7; possibly TRBD1 or TRBD2 for D (5 bases each). The CDR3 covers 14 residues. Germline V gene lookup returns CDR1 MDHEN and CDR2 SYDVKM. The germline V and J ends were trimmed by 6 bases and 0 bases, with 12 bases remaining between them. The CDR3 DNA sequence: TGTGCCAGCAGCCCCGGGACGAGCTCCTACGAGCAGTACTTC. It yields the protein CASSPGTSSYEQYF.

The chain employs TRBV9 and TRBJ1-3; unclear D gene. The CDR3 is made up of 14 amino acids. V lost 4 bases to trimming and J lost 0 bases, with 8 bases between them. CDR1 is SGDLS and CDR2 is YYNGEE in the germline V gene. In nucleotides, the CDR3 is TGTGCCAGCAGCCGTGCGGACTCTGGAAACACCATATATTTT. Residues: CASSRADSGNTIYF.

J is TRBJ1-1 and V is TRBV29-1; 11 bases agree with TRBD1. This CDR3 comprises 12 residues. V was clipped by 7 bases and J by 4 bases; unmatched bases: 2. CDR1 SQVTM and CDR2 ANQGSEA come from the germline V gene. The CDR3 DNA reads TGCAGCGCCGGACAGGGGGCCACTGAAGCTTTCTTT. Residues: CSAGQGATEAFF.

This rearrangement joins TRBV16 to TRBJ1-2; no firm D call. The germline V gene encodes CDR1 KGHSY and CDR2 FQNENV. The CDR3 spans 13 residues. The ends were cut back, 8 bases at V and 4 bases at J, with 14 bases in the middle. The chain's CDR3 is CASYRDLFYGYTF. In DNA, the CDR3 is TGTGCCAGCTACCGGGATCTGTTCTATGGCTACACCTTC. The full variable domain, with the rest looked up from reference TRBV16 and TRBJ1-2, is GEEVAQTPKHLVRGEGQKAKLYCAPIKGHSYVFWYQQVLKNEFKFLISFQNENVFDETGMPKERFSAKCLPNSPCSLEIQATKLEDSAVYFCASYRDLFYGYTFGSGTRLTVV.

The rearrangement joins TRBV4-3 to TRBJ2-3, with D perhaps matching TRBD2 (6 bases). The CDR3 consists of 16 residues. Trimming took off 0 bases at V and 1 base at J, with 11 bases between the two ends. Germline V lookup: CDR1 LGHNA, CDR2 YSLEER. CDR3 in amino acids: CASSQEWDSGTDTQYF. Written as DNA, the CDR3 is TGCGCCAGCAGCCAAGAGTGGGACTCGGGCACAGATACGCAGTATTTT.

The gene calls are TRBV6-5 and TRBJ2-1; no firm D call. V was trimmed by 0 bases and J by 8 bases, leaving 8 bases between them. CDR3 length equals 13 residues. CDR1 and CDR2 (germline): MNHEY, SVGAGI. The CDR3 DNA is TGTGCCAGCAGTTACTCTCCGGGCCATGAGCAGTTCTTC. It translates to CASSYSPGHEQFF.

V usage is TRBV27 and J usage is TRBJ2-7, with 7 bases lining up with TRBD1. Germline lookup yields CDR1 MNHEY and CDR2 SMNVEV (reference sequence). The CDR3 has 15 amino acids. Germline trimming cut 6 bases from V and 2 bases from J; bases unmatched to any gene: 10. CDR3 sequence: CASSLVGTVTYEQYF. The CDR3 region has the DNA TGTGCCAGCAGCCTGGTCGGGACAGTTACCTACGAGCAGTACTTC.

This clone was seen more than once but under ten times. This chain connects TRBV30 to TRBJ1-1; possible D gene TRBD1, 5 bases. V shed 3 bases and J shed 11 bases, with 19 bases lying between them. The germline V gene encodes CDR1 GTSNPN and CDR2 SVGIG (reference sequence). The CDR3 is made up of 13 amino acids. In DNA form, the CDR3 reads TGTGCCTGGAGCCTAGGGGCCCACCAAGAGGCTTTCTTT. Its translation is CAWSLGAHQEAFF.